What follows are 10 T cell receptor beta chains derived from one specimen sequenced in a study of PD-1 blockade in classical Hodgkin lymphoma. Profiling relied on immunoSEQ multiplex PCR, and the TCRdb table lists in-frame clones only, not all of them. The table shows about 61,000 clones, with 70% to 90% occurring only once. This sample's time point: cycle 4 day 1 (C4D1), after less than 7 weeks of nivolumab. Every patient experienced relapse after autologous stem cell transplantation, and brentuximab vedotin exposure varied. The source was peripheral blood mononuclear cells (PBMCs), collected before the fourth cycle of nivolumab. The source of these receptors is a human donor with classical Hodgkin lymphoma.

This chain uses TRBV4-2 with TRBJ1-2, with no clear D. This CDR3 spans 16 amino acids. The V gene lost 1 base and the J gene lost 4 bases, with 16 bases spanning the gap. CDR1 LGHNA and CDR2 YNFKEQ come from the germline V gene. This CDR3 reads CASSQVSALFGYGYTF. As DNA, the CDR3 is TGTGCCAGCAGCCAAGTCAGCGCTCTCTTCGGCTATGGCTACACCTTC.

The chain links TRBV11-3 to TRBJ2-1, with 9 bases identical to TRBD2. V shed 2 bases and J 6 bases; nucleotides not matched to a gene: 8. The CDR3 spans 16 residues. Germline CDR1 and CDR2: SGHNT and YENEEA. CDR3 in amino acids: CASSLRRLAGTNEQFF. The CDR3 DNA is TGTGCCAGCAGCTTACGCCGTCTAGCGGGGACCAATGAGCAGTTCTTC.

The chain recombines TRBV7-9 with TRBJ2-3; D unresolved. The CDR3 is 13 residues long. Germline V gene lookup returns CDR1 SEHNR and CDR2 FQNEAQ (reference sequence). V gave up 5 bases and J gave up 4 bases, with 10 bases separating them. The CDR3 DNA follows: TGTGCCAGCAGCCAAACCCCAGCAGATACGCAGTATTTT. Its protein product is CASSQTPADTQYF.

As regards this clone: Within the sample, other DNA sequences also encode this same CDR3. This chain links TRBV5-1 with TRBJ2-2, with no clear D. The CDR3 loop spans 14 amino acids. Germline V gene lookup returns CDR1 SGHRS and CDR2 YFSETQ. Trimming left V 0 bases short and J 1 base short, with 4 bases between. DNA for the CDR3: TGCGCCAGCAGCTTGGCCGGGAACACCGGGGAGCTGTTTTTT. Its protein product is CASSLAGNTGELFF. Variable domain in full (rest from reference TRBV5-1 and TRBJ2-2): KAGVTQTPRYLIKTRGQQVTLSCSPISGHRSVSWYQQTPGQGLQFLFEYFSETQRNKGNFPGRFSGRQFSNSRSEMNVSTLELGDSALYLCASSLAGNTGELFFGEGSRLTVL.

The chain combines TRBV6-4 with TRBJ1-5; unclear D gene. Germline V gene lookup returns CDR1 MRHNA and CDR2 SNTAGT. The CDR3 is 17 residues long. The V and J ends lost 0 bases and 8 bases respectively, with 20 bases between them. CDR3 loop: CASSDSIGGVFREPQHF. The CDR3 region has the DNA TGTGCCAGCAGTGACTCGATTGGAGGAGTCTTTCGGGAGCCCCAGCATTTT.

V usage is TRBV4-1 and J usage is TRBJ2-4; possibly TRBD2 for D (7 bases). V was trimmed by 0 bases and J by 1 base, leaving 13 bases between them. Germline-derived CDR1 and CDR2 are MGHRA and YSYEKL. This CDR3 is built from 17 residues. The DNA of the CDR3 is TGCGCCAGCAGCCAAGACCCTGGGGGGGCCGCCAAAAACATTCAGTACTTC. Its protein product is CASSQDPGGAAKNIQYF.

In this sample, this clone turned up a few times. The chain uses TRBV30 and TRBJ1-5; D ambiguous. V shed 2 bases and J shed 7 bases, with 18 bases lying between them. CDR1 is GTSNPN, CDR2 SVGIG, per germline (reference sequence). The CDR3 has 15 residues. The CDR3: CAWSTSTGSGQPQHF. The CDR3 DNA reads TGTGCCTGGAGTACCTCGACGGGATCTGGCCAGCCCCAGCATTTT.

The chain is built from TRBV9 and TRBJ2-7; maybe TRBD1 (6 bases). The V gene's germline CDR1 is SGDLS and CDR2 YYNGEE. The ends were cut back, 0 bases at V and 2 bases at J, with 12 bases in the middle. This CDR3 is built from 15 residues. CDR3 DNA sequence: TGTGCCAGCAGCGTAGAGACAGGTACCCCCTACGAGCAGTACTTC. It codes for CASSVETGTPYEQYF.

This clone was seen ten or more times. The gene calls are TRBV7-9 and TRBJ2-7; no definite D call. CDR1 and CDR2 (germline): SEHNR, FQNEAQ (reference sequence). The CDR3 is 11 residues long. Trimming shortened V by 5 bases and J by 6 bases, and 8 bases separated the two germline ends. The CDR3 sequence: CASSPVGEQYF. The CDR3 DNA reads TGTGCCAGCAGCCCCGTCGGCGAGCAGTACTTC.

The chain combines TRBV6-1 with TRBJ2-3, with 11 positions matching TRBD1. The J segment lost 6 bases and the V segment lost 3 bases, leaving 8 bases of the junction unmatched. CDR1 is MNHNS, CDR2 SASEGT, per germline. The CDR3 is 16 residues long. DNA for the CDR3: TGTGCCAGCAGTGACCAGGGACAGGGGGGATTCGATACGCAGTATTTT. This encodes CASSDQGQGGFDTQYF.